This entry lists 30 T cell receptor beta chains sequenced from one sample in a study of CD8 T cells in ankylosing spondylitis. Findings of the study overall: It appeared that ankylosing spondylitis blood was characterized by a TCR beta motif of several highly homologous variants.

One entry per CDR3 protein, called by TCRdb with MiXCR from the 5' RACE reads. The sample has about 540,000 distinct CDR3 sequences, approximately 11% seen once. No antigen has been assigned to these receptors. Sequencing was carried out using blood, either unsorted or a sorted T cell fraction (not recorded which). These receptors were obtained from a male donor with ankylosing spondylitis.

The V gene is TRBV11-2, the J gene TRBJ2-7; 10 positions agree with TRBD2. Germline CDR1 is SGHAT and CDR2 is FQNNGV. CDR3 length: 15 amino acids. The trim removed 4 bases at V and 6 bases at J, leaving 9 bases unmatched. The CDR3 reads CASSYVSGRASEQYF. For the CDR3, the DNA is TGTGCCAGCAGCTACGTGAGCGGGAGGGCGTCCGAGCAGTACTTC.

This clonotype was counted at least ten times. This chain joins TRBV7-2 and TRBJ2-1; 13 bases fit TRBD2. The germline gives CDR1 SGHTA, CDR2 FQGNSA. This CDR3 comprises 15 residues. V trimming: 4 bases; J trimming: 9 bases; junction bases outside the gene matches: 6. CDR3 in amino acids: CASSSGTSGIGEQFF. The CDR3 DNA is TGTGCCAGCAGCTCCGGGACTAGCGGGATAGGTGAGCAGTTCTTC. The full variable domain, completed using reference TRBV7-2 and TRBJ2-1, is GAGVSQSPSNKVTEKGKDVELRCDPISGHTALYWYRQSLGQGLEFLIYFQGNSAPDKSGLPSDRFSAERTGGSVSTLTIQRTQQEDSAVYLCASSSGTSGIGEQFFGPGTRLTVL.

The rearrangement uses TRBV10-2 and TRBJ2-7; maybe TRBD2 (7 bases). Germline V gives CDR1 WSHSY, CDR2 SAAADI. V shed 5 bases and J shed 5 bases, with 22 bases lying between them. This CDR3 is built from 16 residues. CDR3 sequence (DNA): TGCGCCAGCAGTCACAGAGAAATCGGGGGGCAGGACGAGCAGTACTTC. Protein product: CASSHREIGGQDEQYF.

The rearrangement uses TRBV6-1 and TRBJ2-1; D unresolved. From germline, CDR1 is MNHNS and CDR2 SASEGT. Trimming took off 7 bases at V and 0 bases at J, with 13 bases between the two ends. The length of the CDR3 is 15 residues. The CDR3 reads CASKVRSSSYNEQFF. The CDR3 DNA reads TGTGCCAGCAAAGTTCGATCCAGCTCCTACAATGAGCAGTTCTTC.

The chain carries TRBV12-3 or TRBV12-4 and TRBJ1-5; the D is unclear. V was pared by 3 bases and J by 2 bases, with 8 bases between. This CDR3 contains 14 residues. This chain's CDR3 is CASSFSGGNQPQHF. DNA for the CDR3: TGTGCCAGCAGTTTTTCCGGGGGCAATCAGCCCCAGCATTTT.

The V and J genes are TRBV6-1 and TRBJ2-1, with TRBD2 matching over 9 bases. After removal of 5 bases from V and 2 bases from J, the junction contained 7 bases not matched to a gene. Germline lookup yields CDR1 MNHNS and CDR2 SASEGT. The CDR3 extends over 16 amino acids. CDR3 nucleotide sequence: TGTGCCAGCAGTCCCCCGATAGCGGGAGCCTACAATGAGCAGTTCTTC. This translates into CASSPPIAGAYNEQFF.

The chain links TRBV20-1 to TRBJ2-3, with a possible D match to TRBD2 (5 bases). V lost 4 bases, J lost 1 base, and 9 bases lay in between. CDR1 is DFQATT, CDR2 SNEGSKA, per germline (reference sequence). CDR3 length equals 13 residues. CDR3 region: CSATDSGTDTQYF. The CDR3 nucleotides read TGCAGTGCTACCGATAGCGGCACAGATACGCAGTATTTT.

This clonotype appeared a few times. The chain links TRBV4-2 to TRBJ1-6, with D uncertain. Germline values: CDR1 LGHNA, CDR2 YNFKEQ. The CDR3 is made up of 15 amino acids. Between the trimmed V and J ends, which lost 4 bases and 7 bases, there was a span of 14 bases. CDR3 nucleotides: TGTGCCAGCAGCCTACCCCCGATTAACAATTCACCCCTCCACTTT. Its translation: CASSLPPINNSPLHF.

The count of this clonotype is one. The V gene is TRBV28, the J gene TRBJ1-2; no reliable D call. The CDR3 runs to 15 residues. Between the trimmed V and J ends, which lost 6 bases and 8 bases, there was a span of 22 bases. Germline values: CDR1 MDHEN, CDR2 SYDVKM. CDR3 nucleotide sequence: TGTGCCAGCAGCCGGCTGAGTGGGAGAATGTGGGGCTACACCTTC. Protein product: CASSRLSGRMWGYTF.

This clonotype was detected many times. V gene TRBV7-9 combines with J gene TRBJ2-1; 11 bases line up with TRBD2. Per the germline V gene, CDR1 is SEHNR and CDR2 is FQNEAQ (reference sequence). The CDR3 is 17 amino acids. Trimming removed 6 bases from V and 4 bases from J; junction bases left unmatched: 11. Written as DNA, the CDR3 is TGTGCCAGCAGTCCCCAAACCGGGACTAGCGGTTACAATGAGCAGTTCTTC. This sequence encodes CASSPQTGTSGYNEQFF.

The V gene is TRBV6-1, the J gene TRBJ2-3; TRBD1 aligns across 10 bases. The CDR3 has 15 residues. Germline V gives CDR1 MNHNS, CDR2 SASEGT. With V trimmed by 4 bases and J by 2 bases, 3 bases remained unmatched. The CDR3 sequence is CASSGDRGFTDTQYF. CDR3 in DNA: TGTGCCAGCAGTGGGGACAGGGGCTTCACAGATACGCAGTATTTT.

On this clonotype itself: A much larger clone differs from this one at a single base, so this may be a read error. The rearrangement uses TRBV5-1 and TRBJ2-1, with 9 bases matching TRBD1. The DNA matches TRBJ2-7 better at its end, which makes the J call doubtful. The CDR3 is 14 residues long. CDR1 and CDR2 from the germline V gene are SGHRS and YFSETQ. The CDR3 is CASSSGQGGNEQYF. CDR3 coding DNA: TGCGCCAGCAGCTCGGGACAGGGTGGAAATGAGCAGTACTTC.

This chain uses TRBV20-1 with TRBJ1-5, with 8 nucleotides matching TRBD1. The CDR3 loop spans 16 amino acids. The germline CDR1 and CDR2 sequences are DFQATT and SNEGSKA (reference sequence). Trimming cost V 5 bases and J 4 bases; bases outside gene matches: 13. CDR3 nucleotides: TGCAGTGCTTTTACCCTTGACAGGGGCCTTAATCAGCCCCAGCATTTT. Translating it yields CSAFTLDRGLNQPQHF.

This clonotype was counted between two and nine times. The rearrangement links TRBV7-8 to TRBJ2-1; 16 positions match TRBD2. The CDR3 consists of 19 residues. V was pared by 4 bases and J by 1 base, with 7 bases of the junction left unmatched. In germline, CDR1 is SGHVS, CDR2 FQNEAQ. The CDR3 coding sequence is TGTGCCAGCAGCTCACCGGGACTAGCGGGAGGGGTGTCCTACAATGAGCAGTTCTTC. It translates to CASSSPGLAGGVSYNEQFF.

This clonotype was observed a single time. This rearrangement joins TRBV7-2 to TRBJ1-5; perhaps TRBD1 as D (6 bases). The CDR3 sequence is 14 residues long. The V gene's germline CDR1 is SGHTA and CDR2 FQGNSA. Trimming cost V 4 bases and J 4 bases, with 11 bases left between them. The CDR3 protein is CASSSAGVNQPQHF. The CDR3 DNA is TGTGCCAGCAGCTCGGCAGGGGTGAATCAGCCCCAGCATTTT.

This clonotype was counted ten times or more. The V and J genes are TRBV3-1 and TRBJ2-2; weak D call: TRBD2 (6 bases). V shed 4 bases and J shed 0 bases, with 12 bases lying between them. The CDR3 loop spans 16 amino acids. Germline V gene data show CDR1 as LGHDT and CDR2 as YNNKEL (reference sequence). The DNA of the CDR3 is TGTGCCAGCAGCCGGCTCGGACTAACGAACACCGGGGAGCTGTTTTTT. Translation gives CASSRLGLTNTGELFF. Full variable domain (remainder filled in from reference TRBV3-1 and TRBJ2-2): DTAVSQTPKYLVTQMGNDKSIKCEQNLGHDTMYWYKQDSKKFLKIMFSYNNKELIINETVPNRFSPKSPDKAHLNLHINSLELGDSAVYFCASSRLGLTNTGELFFGEGSRLTVL.

The rearrangement uses TRBV20-1 and TRBJ2-1, with 8 bases that match TRBD2. The V and J ends lost 4 bases and 3 bases, in that order; junction bases with no gene match: 8. The CDR3 has 15 residues. From germline, CDR1 is DFQATT and CDR2 SNEGSKA (reference sequence). The CDR3 coding sequence is TGCAGTGCTATCTCCTTGACTAGCGTCTACAATGAGCAGTTCTTC. This encodes CSAISLTSVYNEQFF.

The CDR3 sequence is CASRGDRGFHTEAFF. As DNA, the CDR3 is TGTGCCAGCAGAGGAGACAGGGGATTCCATACTGAAGCTTTCTTT. The V call is TRBV6-2 or TRBV6-3, the J call TRBJ1-1; 8 bases align to TRBD1. The CDR3 contains 15 residues. Trimming cost V 6 bases and J 5 bases; bases outside gene matches: 11. Germline V gene lookup returns CDR1 MNHEY and CDR2 SVGEGT.

V gene TRBV7-2 combines with J gene TRBJ2-7, with D possibly being TRBD2 (5 bases). The CDR3 length is 13 residues. V was clipped by 1 base and J by 7 bases, with 11 bases between them. Looked up from germline, CDR1 is SGHTA and CDR2 is FQGNSA. The CDR3, as DNA: TGTGCCAGCAGCTTAGAAGTCCGGGGTGAGCAGTACTTC. This codes for CASSLEVRGEQYF.

This rearrangement joins TRBV20-1 to TRBJ2-7; D may be TRBD2 (5 bases). The CDR3 extends over 15 amino acids. Per the germline V gene, CDR1 is DFQATT and CDR2 is SNEGSKA (reference sequence). The V end lost 0 bases, the J end lost 3 bases, and 15 bases lay between the germline ends. The CDR3: CSARDLQADLYEQYF. CDR3 bases: TGCAGTGCTAGAGATCTTCAAGCGGACCTCTACGAGCAGTACTTC.

The rearrangement joins TRBV12-3 or TRBV12-4 to TRBJ2-1, with TRBD2 identical over 12 bases. Trimming cost V 6 bases and J 5 bases; bases outside gene matches: 8. The CDR3 consists of 16 residues. CDR3 nucleotide sequence: TGTGCCAGCAGAAAGACTAGCGGGAGATTTGACAATGAGCAGTTCTTC. Translating it yields CASRKTSGRFDNEQFF.

In this sample, this clonotype turned up many times. The J gene is TRBJ2-1, the V gene TRBV3-1; 9 positions match TRBD2. The V gene's germline CDR1 is LGHDT and CDR2 YNNKEL (reference sequence). The V gene end was trimmed by 4 bases and the J gene end by 2 bases; junction bases not matched to a gene: 0. The CDR3 is 14 amino acids. The CDR3: CASSPSGTYNEQFF. The CDR3 DNA reads as TGTGCCAGCAGCCCTAGCGGGACCTACAATGAGCAGTTCTTC.

This chain uses TRBV29-1 with TRBJ2-5, with D perhaps given as TRBD1 or TRBD2 (5 bases each). The germline V gene encodes CDR1 SQVTM and CDR2 ANQGSEA. The CDR3 contains 13 residues. Trimming removed 7 bases at V and 5 bases at J, with 17 bases between. The CDR3 reads CSAERTWGETQYF. CDR3 DNA sequence: TGCAGCGCCGAGAGGACTTGGGGGGAGACCCAGTACTTC.

The table lists this clonotype with many counts. The chain joins TRBV5-1 to TRBJ2-1, with 7 positions matching TRBD1. V was pared by 3 bases and J by 7 bases, with 7 bases of the junction left unmatched. From germline, CDR1 is SGHRS and CDR2 YFSETQ. The CDR3 runs 14 residues. The CDR3 loop is CASSSRTGINEQFF. The CDR3 DNA follows: TGCGCCAGCAGCTCTCGGACAGGAATAAATGAGCAGTTCTTC.

The V call is TRBV19, the J call TRBJ1-1, with 9 bases fitting TRBD1. This CDR3 contains 12 residues. V shed 6 bases and J 10 bases; nucleotides not matched to a gene: 6. Germline-derived CDR1 and CDR2 are LNHDA and SQIVND (reference sequence). The CDR3 bases are TGTGCCAGTAGCCGGACAGGGGAAATAGCTTTCTTT. It specifies CASSRTGEIAFF.

The chain recombines TRBV6-2 or TRBV6-3 with TRBJ2-2; D is ambiguous. The CDR3 is 13 amino acids. Germline V lookup: CDR1 MNHEY, CDR2 SVGEGT. V lost 7 bases, J lost 3 bases, and 9 bases lay in between. The CDR3 reads CASTAVDTGELFF. As DNA, the CDR3 is TGTGCCAGCACCGCAGTGGACACCGGGGAGCTGTTTTTT.

This rearrangement joins TRBV4-1 to TRBJ2-3; 10 bases agree with TRBD2. This CDR3 has 18 residues. In germline, CDR1 is MGHRA, CDR2 YSYEKL. V trimming: 5 bases; J trimming: 5 bases; junction bases outside the gene matches: 16. The CDR3 bases are TGCGCCAGCAGCGCCCTACCCTCGCTAGCGGGAGTCTTAGATACGCAGTATTTT. This gives the protein CASSALPSLAGVLDTQYF.

This clonotype occurred many times. The J gene is TRBJ2-7, the V gene TRBV3-1, with D unclear. Trimming removed 6 bases at V and 7 bases at J, with 13 bases between. CDR1 and CDR2 (germline): LGHDT, YNNKEL (reference sequence). CDR3 length: 12 amino acids. The CDR3 loop is CASSHVVREQYF. The CDR3 bases are TGTGCCAGCAGTCACGTCGTCCGGGAGCAGTACTTC.

The chain couples TRBV20-1 to TRBJ2-1, with D possibly TRBD2 on 5 matching bases. CDR3 length: 17 residues. The V gene lost 5 bases and the J gene lost 5 bases, with 25 bases spanning the gap. CDR1 DFQATT and CDR2 SNEGSKA come from the germline V gene (reference sequence). CDR3 in amino acids: CSASHTSALGSHNEQFF. For the CDR3, the DNA is TGCAGTGCTTCCCACACAAGTGCCTTAGGGAGCCACAATGAGCAGTTCTTC.

This clonotype came up a few times. The chain links TRBV20-1 to TRBJ2-1; 11 bases match TRBD2. V was pared by 1 base and J by 6 bases, with 5 bases of the junction left unmatched. This CDR3 comprises 15 residues. Germline V gene lookup returns CDR1 DFQATT and CDR2 SNEGSKA (reference sequence). The CDR3 region is CSARVGLAGGNEQFF. The CDR3 DNA reads as TGCAGTGCTAGAGTCGGGCTAGCGGGAGGCAATGAGCAGTTCTTC.